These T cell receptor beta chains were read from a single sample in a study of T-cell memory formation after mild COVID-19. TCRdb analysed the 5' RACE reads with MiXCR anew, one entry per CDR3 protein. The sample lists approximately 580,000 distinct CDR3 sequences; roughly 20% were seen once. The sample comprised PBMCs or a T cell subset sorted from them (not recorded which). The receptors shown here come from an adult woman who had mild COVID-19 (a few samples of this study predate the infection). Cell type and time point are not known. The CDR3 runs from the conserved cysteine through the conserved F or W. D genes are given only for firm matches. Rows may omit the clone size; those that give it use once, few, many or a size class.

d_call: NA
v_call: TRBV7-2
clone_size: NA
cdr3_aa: CASTKEGGAGEAFF

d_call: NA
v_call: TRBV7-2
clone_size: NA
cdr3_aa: CASSRRVGSSTDTQYF

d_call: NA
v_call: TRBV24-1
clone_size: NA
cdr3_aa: CATSDDRGTSDTQYF

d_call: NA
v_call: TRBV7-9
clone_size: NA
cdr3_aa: CASSLGVRSGPQETQYF

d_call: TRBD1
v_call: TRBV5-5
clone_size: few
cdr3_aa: CASSRDGTGGNTEAFF

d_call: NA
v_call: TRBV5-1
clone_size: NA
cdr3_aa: CASSNEGSSYEQYF

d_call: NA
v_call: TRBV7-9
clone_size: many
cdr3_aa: CASSTPEAPETQYF

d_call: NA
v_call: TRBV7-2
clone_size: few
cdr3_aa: CASSDGRYNEKLFF

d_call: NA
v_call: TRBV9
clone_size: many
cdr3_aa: CASSVAANTEAFF

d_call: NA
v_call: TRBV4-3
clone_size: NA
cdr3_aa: CASSQGDWRGLAKNIQYF

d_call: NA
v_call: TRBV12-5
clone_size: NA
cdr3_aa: CASGFNAAEKLFF

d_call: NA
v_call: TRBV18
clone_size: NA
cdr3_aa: CASSPGRVNTEAFF

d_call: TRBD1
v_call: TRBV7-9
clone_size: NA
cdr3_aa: CASSSGQGAEEQFF

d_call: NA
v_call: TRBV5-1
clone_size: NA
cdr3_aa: CASSQDRLYTF

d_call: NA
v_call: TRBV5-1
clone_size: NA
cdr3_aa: CASSPNLSSYEQYF

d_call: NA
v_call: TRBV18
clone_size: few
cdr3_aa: CASSPSRGFEAFF

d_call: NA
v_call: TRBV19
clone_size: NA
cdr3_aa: CASSIRADTQYF

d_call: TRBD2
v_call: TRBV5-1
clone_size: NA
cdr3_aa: CASSARLAGIGEQYF

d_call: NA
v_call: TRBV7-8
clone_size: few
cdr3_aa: CASSISLGENTEAFF

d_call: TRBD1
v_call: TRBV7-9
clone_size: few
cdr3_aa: CASSLAAGTGDSRGNF

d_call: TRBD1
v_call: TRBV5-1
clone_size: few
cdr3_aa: CASSLTWGTAYEQYF

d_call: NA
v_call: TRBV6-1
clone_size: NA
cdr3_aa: CASTPRRSGNNEQFF

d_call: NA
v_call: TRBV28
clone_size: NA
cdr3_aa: CARSREEAGNTIYF

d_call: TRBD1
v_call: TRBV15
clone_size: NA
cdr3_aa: CATSARQGSGNTIYF

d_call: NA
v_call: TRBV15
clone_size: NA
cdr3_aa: CATRGGGGQPQHF

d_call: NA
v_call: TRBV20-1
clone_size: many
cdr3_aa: CSARGSTDSRTPQETQYF

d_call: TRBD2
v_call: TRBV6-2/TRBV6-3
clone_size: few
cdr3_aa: CASSSGLAGGIYNEQFF

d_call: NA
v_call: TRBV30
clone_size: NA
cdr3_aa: CAWSVTMPGELFF

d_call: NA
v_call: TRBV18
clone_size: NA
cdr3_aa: CASSHRDSLAKNIQYF

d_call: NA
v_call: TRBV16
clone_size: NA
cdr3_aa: CASSQGGGAADTQYF

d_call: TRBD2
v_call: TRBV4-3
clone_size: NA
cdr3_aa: CASSQVGGGPGNEQFF

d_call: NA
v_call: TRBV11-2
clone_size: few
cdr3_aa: CASSLDLGGGLYNEQFF

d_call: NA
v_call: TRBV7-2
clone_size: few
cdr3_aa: CASSSDPRLGYTF

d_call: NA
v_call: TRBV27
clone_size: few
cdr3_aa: CASAYLTGDFGELFF

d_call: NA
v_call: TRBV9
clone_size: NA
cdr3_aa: CASSPTPPVSTDTQYF

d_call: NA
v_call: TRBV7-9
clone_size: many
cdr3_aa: CASSLGLGSSYEQYF

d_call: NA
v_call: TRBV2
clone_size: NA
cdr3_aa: CASSAPGSLNSYEQYF